The rows below give T cell receptor beta chains drawn from one sample of a study of blood T cell repertoires in COVID-19. Measured with immunoSEQ multiplex PCR; TCRdb has only the in-frame clones, and not every one. The sample has some 250,000 clones; roughly 76% are singletons. Sequencing was done on a sample of peripheral blood. These TCRs come from a woman aged 80 or over with COVID-19, enrolled during active disease. Both conserved end residues are part of each CDR3. D genes are given only for firm matches. The size entry is marked missing in some rows and otherwise reads once, few, many or a size class.

j_call clone_size d_call v_call cdr3_aa cdr3_nt
TRBJ1-1 NA TRBD1 TRBV5-1 CASSSLTGAGAEAFF TGCGCCAGCAGCTCTCTGACAGGGGCGGGCGCTGAAGCTTTCTTT
TRBJ2-1 NA TRBD2 TRBV5-1 CASSLVAGGSSYNEQFF TGCGCCAGCAGCTTGGTAGCGGGTGGGAGCTCCTACAATGAGCAGTTCTTC
TRBJ1-2 NA NA TRBV19 CASSFGGDYGYTF TGTGCCAGTAGCTTCGGGGGTGACTATGGCTACACCTTC
TRBJ1-2 few NA TRBV5-6 CASSLVLAQSLKSNYGYTF TGTGCCAGCAGCTTGGTCCTTGCTCAGTCCCTTAAGTCAAACTATGGCTACACCTTC
TRBJ2-7 NA NA TRBV6-5 CASTLGTGYEQYF TGTGCCAGCACCCTAGGAACGGGGTACGAGCAGTACTTC
TRBJ2-7 once NA TRBV3-1/TRBV3-2 CASSLGGQTPYEQYF TGTGCCAGCAGCCTTGGCGGACAGACCCCGTACGAGCAGTACTTC
TRBJ1-2 NA NA TRBV4-1 CASSRGESLYGYTF TGCGCCAGCAGCCGAGGAGAGTCCCTCTATGGCTACACCTTC
TRBJ1-1 NA NA TRBV12-5 CASGLGLNGAEAFF TGTGCTAGTGGTTTGGGACTAAACGGGGCTGAAGCTTTCTTT
TRBJ1-2 few TRBD1 TRBV7-2 CASSPRGLQGVSYTF TGTGCCAGCAGCCCTAGGGGGTTACAGGGGGTGAGCTACACCTTC
TRBJ2-1 NA NA TRBV24-1 CATPPGQTGEQFF TGTGCCACTCCACCCGGACAGACGGGTGAGCAGTTCTTC
TRBJ2-3 NA NA TRBV5-1 CASSREGADTQYF TGCGCCAGCAGTCGAGAGGGCGCAGATACGCAGTATTTT
TRBJ2-1 NA TRBD1 TRBV6-5 CASSQTGGPYNEQFF TGTGCCAGCAGTCAGACAGGGGGCCCTTACAATGAGCAGTTCTTC
TRBJ2-3 NA TRBD2 TRBV6-2/TRBV6-3 CASSSGTSGPDTQYF TGTGCCAGCAGTTCCGGGACTAGCGGCCCAGATACGCAGTATTTT
TRBJ1-2 NA NA TRBV5-8 CAILPRTFRGIEYGYTF TGTGCCATCCTGCCACGGACTTTCCGGGGGATCGAATATGGCTACACCTTC
TRBJ1-1 NA TRBD1 TRBV18 CASSILDRGPTEAFF TGTGCCAGCTCGATTCTTGACAGGGGGCCCACTGAAGCTTTCTTT
TRBJ1-2 NA NA TRBV4-1 CASSPRTEVNYGYTF TGCGCCAGCAGCCCCCGGACAGAAGTTAACTATGGCTACACCTTC
TRBJ1-2 once NA TRBV6-5 CASRKSGTNYGYTF TGTGCCAGCCGAAAGAGCGGGACTAACTATGGCTACACCTTC
TRBJ1-3 NA TRBD1 TRBV30 CAWRGTGGNTIYF TGTGCCTGGAGGGGGACAGGGGGAAACACCATATATTTT
TRBJ1-2 once TRBD1 TRBV5-1 CASSSTVDRPDYTF TGCGCCAGCAGCTCCACCGTGGACAGGCCCGACTACACCTTC
TRBJ2-5 NA NA TRBV2 CASSESRTQETQYF TGTGCCAGCAGTGAAAGCCGAACCCAAGAGACCCAGTACTTC
TRBJ2-5 NA NA TRBV5-1 CASSLDPNRETQYF TGCGCCAGCAGCCTGGACCCTAACAGAGAGACCCAGTACTTC
TRBJ1-3 NA TRBD1 TRBV7-8 CASSLGQGRTGNTIYF TGTGCCAGCAGCTTAGGACAGGGGAGGACTGGAAACACCATATATTTT
TRBJ1-6 NA NA TRBV19 CASRGRGRMASPLHF TGTGCCAGTAGGGGCAGGGGAAGGATGGCGTCACCCCTCCACTTT
TRBJ1-2 NA NA TRBV18 CASSSDNYGYTF TGTGCCAGCTCTTCAGATAACTATGGCTACACCTTC
TRBJ1-1 NA NA TRBV23-1 CARGAGNTEAFF TGCGCCAGGGGGGCTGGGAACACTGAAGCTTTCTTT
TRBJ1-5 NA NA TRBV30 CALQRGPNQPQHF TGTGCCCTCCAACGGGGTCCTAATCAGCCCCAGCATTTT
TRBJ2-7 NA TRBD2 TRBV4-2 CASSQGASGSSYEQYF TGTGCCAGCAGCCAAGGAGCCAGCGGGAGCTCCTACGAGCAGTACTTC
TRBJ1-4 NA TRBD1 TRBV15 CATSRDLGTGNEKLFF TGTGCCACCAGCAGAGATCTCGGGACAGGGAACGAAAAACTGTTTTTT
TRBJ2-3 NA NA TRBV6-5 CASTRGVTDTQYF TGTGCCAGCACCAGGGGGGTCACAGATACGCAGTATTTT
TRBJ2-2 NA NA TRBV19 CASSIDGGLNTGELFF TGTGCCAGTAGTATAGATGGGGGGTTAAACACCGGGGAGCTGTTTTTT
TRBJ2-5 NA NA TRBV7-8 CASSLFGSRETQYF TGTGCCAGCAGCTTATTCGGGAGTCGGGAGACCCAGTACTTC
TRBJ1-1 NA NA TRBV18 CASSRTDRNTEAFF TGTGCCAGCTCACGAACAGATCGGAACACTGAAGCTTTCTTT
TRBJ1-2 NA TRBD1 TRBV5-8 CASSFQRQGGYTF TGTGCCAGCAGCTTCCAACGACAGGGGGGCTACACCTTC
TRBJ1-5 NA NA TRBV28 CASSLFAGTNYQPQHF TGTGCCAGCAGTTTATTCGCCGGGACAAATTATCAGCCCCAGCATTTT
TRBJ1-6 NA TRBD1 TRBV5-1 CASRTDRDSPLHF TGCGCCAGCAGGACGGACAGGGACTCACCCCTCCACTTT
TRBJ1-5 NA NA TRBV28 CASSSGRSGNNQPQHF TGTGCCAGCAGTTCAGGACGTTCAGGGAACAATCAGCCCCAGCATTTT
TRBJ2-7 NA NA TRBV28 CASSFQDSYEQYF TGTGCCAGCAGTTTCCAGGACTCCTACGAGCAGTACTTC
TRBJ1-1 NA NA TRBV7-2 CASSLGGGNTEAFF TGTGCCAGCAGCTTGGGGGGGGGAAACACTGAAGCTTTCTTT
TRBJ1-4 NA NA TRBV18 CASSLLGQPNEKLFF TGTGCCAGCTCATTACTAGGACAGCCCAATGAAAAACTGTTTTTT
TRBJ2-1 NA NA TRBV3-1/TRBV3-2 CASSPSGNEQFF TGTGCCAGCAGCCCCAGCGGCAATGAGCAGTTCTTC